This is a list of T cell receptor beta chains from one sample in a study of blood T cell repertoires in COVID-19. TCRdb keeps only in-frame clones here, not all; method: immunoSEQ multiplex PCR. The sample lists a few hundred thousand clones, about nine tenths occurring once. The sample consisted of PBMCs or T cells enriched from blood (not recorded which). The receptors were sampled from a woman aged 18-29 years who had recovered from COVID-19. The CDR3 runs from the conserved cysteine through the conserved F or W. The order of the fields is clone size, J gene, D gene, V gene, CDR3 protein, CDR3 DNA. The D gene is left open where the match is weak. A clone size is listed for some rows: how often the clone was seen (once, few, many), or a class if it is expanded.

clone_size: .; j_call: TRBJ2-3; d_call: .; v_call: TRBV2; cdr3_aa: CASSAADTQYF; cdr3_nt: TGTGCCAGCAGTGCAGCAGATACGCAGTATTTT
clone_size: once; j_call: TRBJ1-4; d_call: TRBD1; v_call: TRBV4-2; cdr3_aa: CASSPQRGQGNEKLFF; cdr3_nt: TGTGCCAGCAGCCCTCAGCGCGGACAGGGGAATGAAAAACTGTTTTTT
clone_size: once; j_call: TRBJ1-2; d_call: TRBD1; v_call: TRBV12-3/TRBV12-4; cdr3_aa: CASSLGDRVGYTF; cdr3_nt: TGTGCCAGCAGTTTAGGGGACAGGGTAGGCTACACCTTC
clone_size: .; j_call: TRBJ2-7; d_call: TRBD2; v_call: TRBV6-5; cdr3_aa: CASSYTGGFYEQYF; cdr3_nt: TGTGCCAGCAGTTATACGGGAGGGTTCTACGAGCAGTACTTC
clone_size: .; j_call: TRBJ2-1; d_call: TRBD2; v_call: TRBV28; cdr3_aa: CASSSSGTSDNEQFF; cdr3_nt: TGTGCCAGCAGTTCCTCCGGGACTAGCGACAATGAGCAGTTCTTC
clone_size: few; j_call: TRBJ1-2; d_call: .; v_call: TRBV3-1/TRBV3-2; cdr3_aa: CASSHRDNPSYYGYTF; cdr3_nt: TGTGCCAGCAGCCATCGGGACAACCCTTCTTACTATGGCTACACCTTC
clone_size: .; j_call: TRBJ2-2; d_call: TRBD2; v_call: TRBV27; cdr3_aa: CASSSPSGTSASGELFF; cdr3_nt: TGTGCCAGCAGCTCCCCATCCGGGACTAGCGCGTCCGGGGAGCTGTTTTTT
clone_size: .; j_call: TRBJ2-7; d_call: .; v_call: TRBV30; cdr3_aa: CAWSPGYEQYF; cdr3_nt: TGTGCCTGGAGTCCGGGCTACGAGCAGTACTTC
clone_size: .; j_call: TRBJ2-6; d_call: TRBD2; v_call: TRBV9; cdr3_aa: CASSPRGEPDSGANVLTF; cdr3_nt: TGTGCCAGCAGCCCCCGGGGGGAGCCCGACTCTGGGGCCAACGTCCTGACTTTC
clone_size: .; j_call: TRBJ2-1; d_call: TRBD2; v_call: TRBV5-5; cdr3_aa: CASSYLGRGEDNEQFF; cdr3_nt: TGTGCCAGCAGCTATTTAGGGCGGGGGGAGGACAATGAGCAGTTCTTC
clone_size: .; j_call: TRBJ2-5; d_call: .; v_call: TRBV28; cdr3_aa: CASSAGRTQYF; cdr3_nt: TGTGCCAGCAGCGCTGGGAGGACCCAGTACTTC
clone_size: .; j_call: TRBJ1-1; d_call: .; v_call: TRBV10-3; cdr3_aa: CAISPTQVSMNTEAFF; cdr3_nt: TGTGCCATCTCCCCCACTCAGGTGTCCATGAACACTGAAGCTTTCTTT
clone_size: .; j_call: TRBJ2-1; d_call: TRBD2; v_call: TRBV4-1; cdr3_aa: CASSQPGLADPTYNEQFF; cdr3_nt: TGCGCCAGCAGCCAGCCGGGACTAGCGGATCCTACCTACAATGAGCAGTTCTTC
clone_size: .; j_call: TRBJ2-3; d_call: .; v_call: TRBV5-1; cdr3_aa: CASSLYQRALGGDTQYF; cdr3_nt: TGCGCCAGCAGCTTGTATCAGCGAGCCCTCGGGGGAGATACGCAGTATTTT
clone_size: many; j_call: TRBJ2-1; d_call: TRBD1; v_call: TRBV28; cdr3_aa: CATTGTGSGNEQFF; cdr3_nt: TGTGCCACCACGGGGACAGGGTCGGGGAATGAGCAGTTCTTC
clone_size: .; j_call: TRBJ1-2; d_call: .; v_call: TRBV2; cdr3_aa: CASNRNIGDYGYTF; cdr3_nt: TGTGCCAGCAATAGGAACATCGGGGACTATGGCTACACCTTC
clone_size: few; j_call: TRBJ2-7; d_call: TRBD2; v_call: TRBV6-5; cdr3_aa: CASAEVLAGAHEQYF; cdr3_nt: TGTGCCAGCGCCGAGGTCTTGGCGGGAGCCCACGAGCAGTACTTC
clone_size: few; j_call: TRBJ1-2; d_call: .; v_call: TRBV28; cdr3_aa: CASHWTDYGYTF; cdr3_nt: TGTGCCAGCCATTGGACAGATTATGGCTACACCTTC
clone_size: .; j_call: TRBJ1-1; d_call: TRBD1; v_call: TRBV4-2; cdr3_aa: CASSQGAGGGNTEAFF; cdr3_nt: TGTGCCAGCAGCCAAGGCGCAGGGGGCGGAAACACTGAAGCTTTCTTT
clone_size: .; j_call: TRBJ2-1; d_call: TRBD2; v_call: TRBV5-1; cdr3_aa: CASSFGTSGVDEQFF; cdr3_nt: TGCGCCAGCAGCTTTGGGACTAGCGGGGTGGATGAGCAGTTCTTC
clone_size: .; j_call: TRBJ2-7; d_call: TRBD1; v_call: TRBV6-5; cdr3_aa: CASSSQGAMDEQYF; cdr3_nt: TGTGCCAGCAGTTCCCAGGGGGCGATGGACGAGCAGTACTTC
clone_size: .; j_call: TRBJ1-1; d_call: .; v_call: TRBV11-2; cdr3_aa: CASSGRWGLNTEAFF; cdr3_nt: TGTGCCAGCAGCGGAAGATGGGGGCTGAACACTGAAGCTTTCTTT
clone_size: .; j_call: TRBJ2-5; d_call: TRBD2; v_call: TRBV5-1; cdr3_aa: CASSQGLAGVPETQYF; cdr3_nt: TGCGCCAGCAGCCAGGGACTAGCGGGAGTACCGGAGACCCAGTACTTC
clone_size: .; j_call: TRBJ1-1; d_call: .; v_call: TRBV30; cdr3_aa: CAWSAQTEAFF; cdr3_nt: TGTGCCTGGAGTGCCCAGACTGAAGCTTTCTTT
clone_size: .; j_call: TRBJ1-2; d_call: .; v_call: TRBV19; cdr3_aa: CASSPAGASVRYGYTF; cdr3_nt: TGTGCCAGTAGTCCAGCAGGGGCTTCTGTCCGCTATGGCTACACCTTC
clone_size: .; j_call: TRBJ2-1; d_call: TRBD1; v_call: TRBV6-5; cdr3_aa: CASGRTGYNEQFF; cdr3_nt: TGTGCCAGCGGTAGGACAGGATACAATGAGCAGTTCTTC
clone_size: .; j_call: TRBJ2-5; d_call: .; v_call: TRBV9; cdr3_aa: CASSPWNNGQETQYF; cdr3_nt: TGTGCCAGCAGCCCCTGGAATAACGGGCAAGAGACCCAGTACTTC